The next 16 T cell receptor beta chains were all read from a single sample in a study of shared clonotypes between healthy human individuals. Libraries were prepared by immunoSEQ multiplex PCR; TCRdb keeps only in-frame clonotypes and omits some of them. In the table there are fewer than 1 million clones, approximately 97% of which are singletons. Naive CD8 cells lacked CD45RO, underwent positive selection for CCR7 and left out terminally differentiated effector memory CD45RA+ cells. What was sequenced was naive CD8+ T cells sorted from blood. These receptors all stem from a man aged 30 to 45 in good health.

The rearrangement uses TRBV2 and TRBJ1-5, with 8 bases matching TRBD1. V trimming: 4 bases; J trimming: 7 bases; junction bases outside the gene matches: 6. The CDR3 contains 14 residues. CDR1 is SNHLY and CDR2 is FYNNEI in the germline V gene. CDR3 in DNA: TGTGCCAGCAGTGCCACAGGGGGTGGCCAGCCCCAGCATTTT. Residues: CASSATGGGQPQHF.

The J gene is TRBJ2-7, the V gene TRBV7-9, with 10 bases aligning to TRBD2. V shed 4 bases, J shed 0 bases, and the junction held 15 bases outside the gene matches. The CDR3 consists of 19 residues. CDR1 SEHNR and CDR2 FQNEAQ come from the germline V gene (reference sequence). The CDR3, as DNA: TGTGCCAGCAGCTCTACCCTTGCTAGCGGGAGCAAGGGCTCCTACGAGCAGTACTTC. Its translation is CASSSTLASGSKGSYEQYF.

The rearrangement uses TRBV29-1 and TRBJ1-5; TRBD1 agrees at 8 bases. Looked up from germline, CDR1 is SQVTM and CDR2 is ANQGSEA. CDR3 length: 15 residues. After removal of 3 bases from V and 6 bases from J, the junction contained 10 bases not matched to a gene. CDR3 amino acids: CSVDAGQECCQPQHF. The CDR3 DNA reads TGCAGCGTTGACGCGGGACAGGAATGCTGTCAGCCCCAGCATTTT.

In DNA, the CDR3 is TGTGCCAGCAGCTTACCTTCGGGAATCGGCTACGAGCAGTACTTC. It is translated as CASSLPSGIGYEQYF. J is TRBJ2-7 and V is TRBV7-9; D possibly corresponds to TRBD2 (5 bases). The germline V gene has CDR1 SEHNR and CDR2 FQNEAQ (reference sequence). This CDR3 has 15 residues. V was trimmed by 2 bases and J by 3 bases, leaving 14 bases between them.

The V call is TRBV4-1, the J call TRBJ1-2, with D unclear. V dropped 1 base and J dropped 4 bases, with 13 bases sitting between them. CDR3 size: 15 residues. Germline values: CDR1 MGHRA, CDR2 YSYEKL. The CDR3 DNA is TGCGCCAGCAGCCAAGGTGAAGACGGAGGCTATGGCTACACCTTC. It translates to CASSQGEDGGYGYTF.

The genes are TRBV7-2 and TRBJ2-4, with D hard to call. Trimming pared 7 bases from V and 6 bases from J, leaving 16 bases between. This CDR3 region has 14 residues. CDR1 SGHTA and CDR2 FQGNSA come from the germline V gene. The CDR3 protein is CASTPLGRINIQYF. The DNA for the CDR3 is TGTGCCAGCACCCCCTTGGGCAGGATAAACATTCAGTACTTC.

The chain combines TRBV9 with TRBJ2-7, with 7 nucleotides matching TRBD2. V shed 0 bases and J 3 bases; nucleotides not matched to a gene: 6. CDR1 is SGDLS and CDR2 is YYNGEE in the germline V gene. This CDR3 has 15 residues. CDR3 sequence: CASSVDTSDHYEQYF. The DNA of the CDR3 is TGTGCCAGCAGCGTAGATACTAGCGACCACTACGAGCAGTACTTC. Full variable domain (remainder filled in from reference TRBV9 and TRBJ2-7): DSGVTQTPKHLITATGQRVTLRCSPRSGDLSVYWYQQSLDQGLQFLIQYYNGEERAKGNILERFSAQQFPDLHSELNLSSLELGDSALYFCASSVDTSDHYEQYFGPGTRLTVT.

The gene calls are TRBV2 and TRBJ2-7, with 9 bases aligning to TRBD1. Germline loops: CDR1 SNHLY, CDR2 FYNNEI. The CDR3 length is 12 residues. J was trimmed by 5 bases and V by 11 bases; bases with no gene match: 7. The chain's CDR3 is CALQGAKDEQYF. The DNA of the CDR3 is TGTGCCTTACAGGGGGCGAAGGACGAGCAGTACTTC.

This chain uses TRBV11-2 with TRBJ2-1; 13 bases map to TRBD2. This CDR3 is 16 amino acids long. V was clipped by 5 bases and J by 8 bases; unmatched bases: 9. The germline CDR1 and CDR2 sequences are SGHAT and FQNNGV. CDR3 DNA sequence: TGTGCCAGCAGCCTGCAGACTAGCGGGAGGTTCGATGAGCAGTTCTTC. Its protein is CASSLQTSGRFDEQFF.

The chain carries TRBV4-1 and TRBJ2-7; TRBD1 aligns across 11 bases. Germline trimming cut 2 bases from V and 2 bases from J; bases unmatched to any gene: 5. Germline assignment: CDR1 MGHRA and CDR2 YSYEKL. The CDR3 is 16 amino acids. The CDR3 region has the DNA TGCGCCAGCAGCCAATTCCCGGGACAGGGGGCCTACGAGCAGTACTTC. This sequence encodes CASSQFPGQGAYEQYF.

As DNA, the CDR3 is TGTGCCTGGAGCTATACTAGCGGGAGTGTTGATACGCAGTATTTT. Amino acids: CAWSYTSGSVDTQYF. V is TRBV30 and J is TRBJ2-3; 11 nucleotides align to TRBD2. Germline loops: CDR1 GTSNPN, CDR2 SVGIG (reference sequence). This CDR3 has 15 amino acids. The trim removed 3 bases at V and 6 bases at J, leaving 8 bases unmatched.

This chain links TRBV6-1 with TRBJ2-1, with a tentative D call TRBD1 (5 bases). Looked up from germline, CDR1 is MNHNS and CDR2 is SASEGT. The CDR3 has 14 residues. The V end lost 2 bases, the J end lost 10 bases, and 15 bases lay between the germline ends. The CDR3 DNA reads as TGTGCCAGCAGTGAACCCTTTCAGGGCAGCGAGCAGTTCTTC. As protein: CASSEPFQGSEQFF.

The chain has TRBV5-1 and TRBJ2-1, with 11 bases matching TRBD2. J lost 8 bases, V lost 1 base, and 5 bases had no gene match. This CDR3 region has 15 residues. Germline CDR1 SGHRS, CDR2 YFSETQ. CDR3 bases: TGCGCCAGCAGCTTGACTAGCGGGAGCTGGGATGAGCAGTTCTTC. It is translated as CASSLTSGSWDEQFF.

The gene calls are TRBV19 and TRBJ2-2, with 9 nucleotides matching TRBD1. CDR1 and CDR2 (germline): LNHDA, SQIVND (reference sequence). This CDR3 region has 16 residues. Unmatched junction bases numbered 9, after V lost 5 bases and J lost 5 bases. The CDR3 region has the DNA TGTGCCAGTAGTTTACCGGGACAGGGCAAAACCGGGGAGCTGTTTTTT. The encoded protein is CASSLPGQGKTGELFF.

The chain couples TRBV7-9 to TRBJ2-3; 8 bases agree with TRBD2. The junction had 8 bases not matched to a gene; V was cut back by 5 bases and J by 1 base. Germline CDR1 and CDR2: SEHNR and FQNEAQ (reference sequence). The CDR3 loop spans 16 amino acids. CDR3 loop: CASSPGKAGGTDTQYF. In nucleotides, the CDR3 is TGTGCCAGCAGCCCTGGGAAAGCGGGAGGCACAGATACGCAGTATTTT.

The rearrangement joins TRBV5-4 to TRBJ2-3; TRBD1 agrees at 12 bases. Trimming cost V 5 bases and J 2 bases; bases outside gene matches: 3. Germline CDR1 and CDR2: SGHNT and YYREEE (reference sequence). The CDR3 consists of 15 residues. CDR3 amino acids: CASRPGQGATDTQYF. The DNA for the CDR3 is TGTGCCAGCAGACCGGGACAGGGGGCCACAGATACGCAGTATTTT.